This T cell receptor (beta chain) was sequenced for a study of blood T cell repertoires in COVID-19. Study-level background: From the United States, Italy and Spain came samples of acute and convalescent COVID-19. PBMCs, B-cell-depleted T cells, or T cells were the source of the cDNA or gDNA that made up the material.

Looked up from germline, CDR1 is KGHSH and CDR2 is LQKENI. This CDR3 contains 15 residues. The V gene lost 3 bases and the J gene lost 3 bases, with 13 bases spanning the gap. Original analysis: Estimation of nucleated cell counts was performed using reference gene primer amplification. Assay: immunoSEQ multiplex PCR; the TCRdb copy retains only in-frame clones and omits some. For V, J and clone size, that table is used; D and trimming come from the DNA. Of about 71,000 clones detected, approximately 92% appear once; the ten largest clones hold about 8.1%. Material: peripheral blood. The sequence derives from a man in his forties or fifties with active COVID-19. V and J are TRBV18 and TRBJ2-3; D is possibly TRBD1 (5 bases). DNA of the CDR3: TGTGCCAGCTCACCCCGGAGTCCAGGGACAGATACGCAGTATTTT. Translation gives CASSPRSPGTDTQYF.